This TCR beta chain was retrieved from a study of blood T cells in healthy people across ages. Next came a second PCR, run for about 7 to 11 cycles, which used a sample-barcoded 5' primer along with a J-beta primer mix. TCRdb reanalysed the 5' RACE reads using MiXCR and keeps one entry per CDR3 protein. There are 650,000 to 700,000 distinct CDR3 sequences in the sample; about 32% occur only once, and 15% to 19% lies in the top ten. This clonotype was recorded many times. The CDR3 spans 16 residues. V gave up 6 bases and J gave up 0 bases; unmatched junction bases: 7. The V gene's germline CDR1 is SNHLY and CDR2 FYNNEI.

Sequencing was done on a sample of blood. This TCR came from a woman of 80 years or more in good health. The V call is TRBV2, the J call TRBJ2-3, with 9 nucleotides matching TRBD2. CDR3 in DNA: TGTGCCAGCAGCAGGCGGGGGGGATCTAGCACAGATACGCAGTATTTT. Protein: CASSRRGGSSTDTQYF.